This is a list of T cell receptor beta chains from one sample in a study of blood T cell repertoires in COVID-19. TCRdb keeps only in-frame clones here, not all; method: immunoSEQ multiplex PCR. The sample yields roughly 73,000 clones, approximately 80% seen once. The specimen was peripheral blood. These receptors were collected from a human donor in a cohort sampled during active COVID-19. CDR3s include the opening cysteine and the closing phenylalanine or tryptophan. Fields, in order: J gene, D gene, V gene, clone size, CDR3 protein, CDR3 DNA. A D gene is named only where the DNA matches it firmly. Size tells how often a clone was seen (once, few, many) or the class of an expanded clone, and some rows leave it out.

j_gene: TRBJ1-2
d_gene: NA
v_gene: TRBV2
abundance: NA
CDR3aa: CASSEATGPNNYGYTF
CDR3nt: TGTGCCAGCAGTGAAGCGACAGGTCCAAATAACTATGGCTACACCTTC

j_gene: TRBJ1-2
d_gene: TRBD1
v_gene: TRBV28
abundance: NA
CDR3aa: CASSIPGQKYGYTF
CDR3nt: TGTGCCAGCAGTATCCCGGGACAGAAATATGGCTACACCTTC

j_gene: TRBJ2-4
d_gene: TRBD1
v_gene: TRBV5-5
abundance: NA
CDR3aa: CASSSGTGSYIQYF
CDR3nt: TGTGCCAGCAGCTCCGGGACAGGGAGTTACATTCAGTACTTC

j_gene: TRBJ2-7
d_gene: NA
v_gene: TRBV3-1/TRBV3-2
abundance: NA
CDR3aa: CASSQTLAGSGEQYF
CDR3nt: TGTGCCAGCAGCCAAACCTTAGCCGGTTCCGGCGAGCAGTACTTC

j_gene: TRBJ1-2
d_gene: TRBD1
v_gene: TRBV6-5
abundance: NA
CDR3aa: CASSSRQGYYGYTF
CDR3nt: TGTGCCAGCAGTTCGCGACAGGGCTACTATGGCTACACCTTC

j_gene: TRBJ2-7
d_gene: TRBD1
v_gene: TRBV19
abundance: few
CDR3aa: CASGGQPYEQYF
CDR3nt: TGTGCCAGTGGGGGACAGCCCTACGAGCAGTACTTC

j_gene: TRBJ1-4
d_gene: NA
v_gene: TRBV28
abundance: NA
CDR3aa: CASSSGGTDEKLFF
CDR3nt: TGTGCCAGCAGCTCGGGTGGTACTGATGAAAAACTGTTTTTT

j_gene: TRBJ2-3
d_gene: NA
v_gene: TRBV4-3
abundance: NA
CDR3aa: CASSHSGDVGDTQYF
CDR3nt: TGCGCCAGCAGCCACTCGGGGGACGTGGGAGATACGCAGTATTTT

j_gene: TRBJ2-3
d_gene: NA
v_gene: TRBV7-9
abundance: NA
CDR3aa: CASSSRVDTDTQYF
CDR3nt: TGTGCCAGCAGCTCCCGGGTCGACACAGATACGCAGTATTTT

j_gene: TRBJ2-5
d_gene: TRBD2
v_gene: TRBV5-4
abundance: few
CDR3aa: CASSRERERGETQYF
CDR3nt: TGTGCCAGCAGCCGGGAGCGGGAGAGGGGAGAGACCCAGTACTTC

j_gene: TRBJ2-1
d_gene: NA
v_gene: TRBV20-1
abundance: NA
CDR3aa: CSASVSINNEQFF
CDR3nt: TGCAGTGCTAGTGTCAGTATAAACAATGAGCAGTTCTTC

j_gene: TRBJ2-2
d_gene: TRBD2
v_gene: TRBV19
abundance: few
CDR3aa: CASSGSSGRTGELFF
CDR3nt: TGTGCCAGTAGTGGGTCTAGCGGACGGACCGGGGAGCTGTTTTTT

j_gene: TRBJ2-7
d_gene: NA
v_gene: TRBV23-1
abundance: NA
CDR3aa: CASTGLTSPYEQYF
CDR3nt: TGCGCCAGCACCGGACTGACTTCTCCCTACGAGCAGTACTTC

j_gene: TRBJ1-3
d_gene: NA
v_gene: TRBV27
abundance: NA
CDR3aa: CASRGGGNTIYF
CDR3nt: TGTGCCAGCAGGGGAGGTGGAAACACCATATATTTT

j_gene: TRBJ2-7
d_gene: TRBD1
v_gene: TRBV6-5
abundance: NA
CDR3aa: CASSLRDSTYEQYF
CDR3nt: TGTGCCAGCAGCCTCAGGGACAGCACCTACGAGCAGTACTTC

j_gene: TRBJ2-1
d_gene: TRBD2
v_gene: TRBV3-1/TRBV3-2
abundance: NA
CDR3aa: CASSFSGRAPCEQFF
CDR3nt: TGTGCCAGCAGCTTTAGCGGGAGGGCCCCCTGTGAGCAGTTCTTC

j_gene: TRBJ1-5
d_gene: TRBD1
v_gene: TRBV4-1
abundance: NA
CDR3aa: CASSQGQGADQPQHF
CDR3nt: TGCGCCAGCAGCCAAGGACAGGGGGCCGATCAGCCCCAGCATTTT

j_gene: TRBJ1-4
d_gene: NA
v_gene: TRBV7-9
abundance: NA
CDR3aa: CASSFGGDPNFGKLFF
CDR3nt: TGTGCCAGCAGCTTTGGCGGGGACCCGAATTTTGGCAAACTGTTTTTT

j_gene: TRBJ2-3
d_gene: NA
v_gene: TRBV5-8
abundance: NA
CDR3aa: CASSFRTGPDTQYF
CDR3nt: TGTGCCAGCAGCTTCCGTACAGGGCCGGATACGCAGTATTTT

j_gene: TRBJ1-1
d_gene: TRBD1
v_gene: TRBV30
abundance: NA
CDR3aa: CAWSGTGDTEAFF
CDR3nt: TGTGCCTGGAGTGGGACAGGGGACACTGAAGCTTTCTTT

j_gene: TRBJ2-6
d_gene: TRBD1
v_gene: TRBV30
abundance: once
CDR3aa: CALTGLSSGANVLTF
CDR3nt: TGTGCCTTGACAGGGCTCAGCTCTGGGGCCAACGTCCTGACTTTC

j_gene: TRBJ1-1
d_gene: NA
v_gene: TRBV12-5
abundance: NA
CDR3aa: CASGMGGANTEAFF
CDR3nt: TGTGCTAGTGGAATGGGGGGGGCGAACACTGAAGCTTTCTTT

j_gene: TRBJ1-1
d_gene: NA
v_gene: TRBV6-1
abundance: few
CDR3aa: CASSEERASQGEPFF
CDR3nt: TGTGCCAGCAGTGAAGAGAGAGCGTCCCAGGGCGAACCTTTCTTT

j_gene: TRBJ2-7
d_gene: NA
v_gene: TRBV13
abundance: NA
CDR3aa: CASSLELEGKNEQYF
CDR3nt: TGTGCCAGCAGCTTAGAACTAGAAGGTAAAAACGAGCAGTACTTC

j_gene: TRBJ2-7
d_gene: NA
v_gene: TRBV19
abundance: NA
CDR3aa: CASSAGNEQYF
CDR3nt: TGTGCCAGTAGTGCGGGGAACGAGCAGTACTTC

j_gene: TRBJ1-5
d_gene: NA
v_gene: TRBV27
abundance: NA
CDR3aa: CASRAGLISNQPQHF
CDR3nt: TGTGCCAGCAGAGCGGGACTTATTAGCAATCAGCCCCAGCATTTT

j_gene: TRBJ1-2
d_gene: NA
v_gene: TRBV5-1
abundance: NA
CDR3aa: CASSLLDRNYGYTF
CDR3nt: TGCGCCAGCAGCTTGCTCGATAGAAACTATGGCTACACCTTC

j_gene: TRBJ2-7
d_gene: NA
v_gene: TRBV12-3/TRBV12-4
abundance: few
CDR3aa: CASGPPTGTQYF
CDR3nt: TGTGCCAGCGGACCTCCAACAGGAACCCAGTACTTC

j_gene: TRBJ2-7
d_gene: TRBD2
v_gene: TRBV30
abundance: once
CDR3aa: CAWSVTGRGYEQYF
CDR3nt: TGTGCCTGGAGTGTAACCGGGAGGGGCTACGAGCAGTACTTC